A selection of T cell receptor beta chains follows, all from one sample in a study of T cell responses to AZD1222 COVID-19 vaccine. The data were produced by immunoSEQ multiplex PCR, yet TCRdb's version contains in-frame clones alone and is incomplete. The table records more than 110,000 clones, 90% of them present only once. Here the sequenced sample was peripheral blood, taken on day 0 of AZD1222 vaccination. These receptors were collected from an adult in good health. The CDR3 runs from the conserved cysteine through the conserved F or W. The D gene is left open where the match is weak. Expanded clones are given a class, and other clones once, few, many or no size at all.

d_call: .; clone_size: .; v_call: TRBV18; cdr3_length: 12; j_call: TRBJ2-7; cdr3_aa: CASSPTDEGQYF; cdr3_nt: TGTGCCAGCTCACCGACAGACGAGGGGCAGTACTTC
d_call: .; clone_size: .; v_call: TRBV18; cdr3_length: 17; j_call: TRBJ2-2; cdr3_aa: CASSPLGGGLNTGELFF; cdr3_nt: TGTGCCAGCTCACCATTGGGAGGGGGCCTGAACACCGGGGAGCTGTTTTTT
d_call: .; clone_size: .; v_call: TRBV19; cdr3_length: 14; j_call: TRBJ1-1; cdr3_aa: CATKEDQTNTEAFF; cdr3_nt: TGTGCCACCAAGGAGGACCAGACGAACACTGAAGCTTTCTTT
d_call: .; clone_size: .; v_call: TRBV11-2; cdr3_length: 15; j_call: TRBJ1-2; cdr3_aa: CASSLYQDPVFGYTF; cdr3_nt: TGTGCCAGCAGCTTATATCAGGACCCGGTATTTGGCTACACCTTC
d_call: TRBD2; clone_size: .; v_call: TRBV5-4; cdr3_length: 14; j_call: TRBJ2-2; cdr3_aa: CASSPGGYTGELFF; cdr3_nt: TGTGCCAGCAGCCCGGGGGGGTACACCGGGGAGCTGTTTTTT
d_call: TRBD1; clone_size: .; v_call: TRBV2; cdr3_length: 15; j_call: TRBJ2-2; cdr3_aa: CASSRDRTPTGELFF; cdr3_nt: TGTGCCAGCAGTCGGGACAGGACACCCACCGGGGAGCTGTTTTTT
d_call: .; clone_size: medium-sized; v_call: TRBV20-1; cdr3_length: 13; j_call: TRBJ1-2; cdr3_aa: CSASLQGTYGYTF; cdr3_nt: TGCAGTGCTAGTTTGCAGGGTACCTATGGCTACACCTTC
d_call: TRBD2; clone_size: .; v_call: TRBV19; cdr3_length: 17; j_call: TRBJ2-3; cdr3_aa: CASSIIRAGGRGDTQYF; cdr3_nt: TGTGCCAGTAGTATTATAAGAGCGGGGGGAAGGGGAGATACGCAGTATTTT
d_call: .; clone_size: .; v_call: TRBV7-2; cdr3_length: 13; j_call: TRBJ1-6; cdr3_aa: CASSLAQYSPLHF; cdr3_nt: TGTGCCAGCAGCTTAGCTCAGTATTCACCCCTCCACTTT
d_call: .; clone_size: .; v_call: TRBV14; cdr3_length: 18; j_call: TRBJ2-1; cdr3_aa: CASSRPPQAAGPYNEQFF; cdr3_nt: TGTGCCAGCAGCCGACCCCCCCAGGCGGCCGGGCCCTACAATGAGCAGTTCTTC
d_call: TRBD1; clone_size: .; v_call: TRBV6-5; cdr3_length: 13; j_call: TRBJ1-6; cdr3_aa: CASRPGTDSPLHF; cdr3_nt: TGTGCCAGCAGACCCGGGACAGATTCACCCCTCCACTTT
d_call: TRBD1; clone_size: .; v_call: TRBV30; cdr3_length: 14; j_call: TRBJ1-1; cdr3_aa: CAWSRGTGNTEAFF; cdr3_nt: TGTGCCTGGAGTCGTGGGACAGGGAACACTGAAGCTTTCTTT
d_call: .; clone_size: once; v_call: TRBV7-8; cdr3_length: 15; j_call: TRBJ1-3; cdr3_aa: CASSSQTESGNTIYF; cdr3_nt: TGTGCCAGCAGCTCCCAGACGGAATCTGGAAACACCATATATTTT
d_call: TRBD1; clone_size: .; v_call: TRBV7-7; cdr3_length: 15; j_call: TRBJ2-7; cdr3_aa: CASSLLPGGYYEQYF; cdr3_nt: TGTGCTAGCAGCTTACTTCCAGGGGGTTACTACGAGCAGTACTTC
d_call: TRBD1; clone_size: .; v_call: TRBV6-6; cdr3_length: 15; j_call: TRBJ1-2; cdr3_aa: CASSLDRRGNYGYTF; cdr3_nt: TGTGCCAGCAGTCTGGACAGGCGAGGAAACTATGGCTACACCTTC
d_call: .; clone_size: .; v_call: TRBV7-9; cdr3_length: 13; j_call: TRBJ1-4; cdr3_aa: CASSLAATEKLFF; cdr3_nt: TGTGCCAGCAGCTTAGCTGCAACCGAAAAACTGTTTTTT
d_call: .; clone_size: .; v_call: TRBV19; cdr3_length: 14; j_call: TRBJ1-5; cdr3_aa: CASTTSTEDQPQHF; cdr3_nt: TGTGCCAGTACCACCTCCACGGAAGATCAGCCCCAGCATTTT
d_call: .; clone_size: .; v_call: TRBV6-5; cdr3_length: 15; j_call: TRBJ2-7; cdr3_aa: CASSYGTPESYEQYF; cdr3_nt: TGTGCCAGCAGTTACGGGACACCCGAAAGCTACGAGCAGTACTTC
d_call: .; clone_size: .; v_call: TRBV18; cdr3_length: 15; j_call: TRBJ1-1; cdr3_aa: CASSPPNRVNTEAFF; cdr3_nt: TGTGCCAGCTCACCACCTAACAGGGTGAACACTGAAGCTTTCTTT
d_call: .; clone_size: .; v_call: TRBV6-5; cdr3_length: 15; j_call: TRBJ2-2; cdr3_aa: CASSYSPGRTGELFF; cdr3_nt: TGTGCCAGCAGTTATAGCCCAGGAAGGACCGGGGAGCTGTTTTTT
d_call: .; clone_size: .; v_call: TRBV4-1; cdr3_length: 15; j_call: TRBJ2-7; cdr3_aa: CASSQGSGSSYEQYF; cdr3_nt: TGCGCCAGCAGCCAAGGGTCCGGAAGCTCCTACGAGCAGTACTTC
d_call: TRBD1; clone_size: .; v_call: TRBV6-4; cdr3_length: 16; j_call: TRBJ1-2; cdr3_aa: CASNPGAGTGGEGYTF; cdr3_nt: TGTGCCAGCAACCCGGGGGCCGGGACAGGGGGCGAAGGCTACACCTTC
d_call: .; clone_size: .; v_call: TRBV6-6; cdr3_length: 16; j_call: TRBJ1-1; cdr3_aa: CASSYPTGQKNTEAFF; cdr3_nt: TGTGCCAGCAGTTACCCTACCGGACAGAAGAACACTGAAGCTTTCTTT
d_call: .; clone_size: .; v_call: TRBV12-3/TRBV12-4; cdr3_length: 12; j_call: TRBJ2-2; cdr3_aa: CASRIGTGELFF; cdr3_nt: TGTGCCAGCAGGATAGGAACCGGGGAGCTGTTTTTT
d_call: .; clone_size: .; v_call: TRBV19; cdr3_length: 15; j_call: TRBJ2-1; cdr3_aa: CASSSVPLALNEQFF; cdr3_nt: TGTGCCAGTAGTTCGGTCCCCCTCGCCCTTAATGAGCAGTTCTTC
d_call: .; clone_size: .; v_call: TRBV6-6; cdr3_length: 15; j_call: TRBJ1-3; cdr3_aa: CASSPTPDRRDTIYF; cdr3_nt: TGTGCCAGCAGCCCAACCCCCGACCGGAGGGACACCATATATTTT
d_call: .; clone_size: .; v_call: TRBV6-5; cdr3_length: 13; j_call: TRBJ1-4; cdr3_aa: CASSRRSNEKLFF; cdr3_nt: TGTGCCAGCAGTAGACGGTCTAATGAAAAACTGTTTTTT
d_call: TRBD1; clone_size: .; v_call: TRBV9; cdr3_length: 13; j_call: TRBJ2-1; cdr3_aa: CASSVQGDNEQFF; cdr3_nt: TGTGCCAGCAGCGTCCAGGGGGACAATGAGCAGTTCTTC
d_call: .; clone_size: .; v_call: TRBV30; cdr3_length: 15; j_call: TRBJ1-5; cdr3_aa: CAWSFSREGNQPQHF; cdr3_nt: TGTGCCTGGAGTTTCTCCAGGGAGGGCAATCAGCCCCAGCATTTT
d_call: .; clone_size: once; v_call: TRBV1; cdr3_length: 19; j_call: TRBJ2-4; cdr3_aa: CTSSQEQGLAGAAKNIQYF; cdr3_nt: TGCACCAGCAGCCAGGAGCAAGGGCTAGCGGGGGCCGCCAAAAACATTCAGTACTTC
d_call: .; clone_size: .; v_call: TRBV4-1; cdr3_length: 13; j_call: TRBJ1-2; cdr3_aa: CASSQAGGYGYTF; cdr3_nt: TGCGCCAGCAGCCAAGCTGGGGGATATGGCTACACCTTC
d_call: TRBD1; clone_size: .; v_call: TRBV7-9; cdr3_length: 13; j_call: TRBJ2-7; cdr3_aa: CASSLQGAGEQYF; cdr3_nt: TGTGCCAGCAGCTTACAGGGGGCGGGCGAGCAGTACTTC
d_call: TRBD1; clone_size: .; v_call: TRBV6-5; cdr3_length: 16; j_call: TRBJ1-3; cdr3_aa: CASSYGAGTGEVAIYF; cdr3_nt: TGTGCCAGCAGTTACGGTGCCGGGACAGGGGAGGTTGCCATATATTTT
d_call: TRBD1; clone_size: .; v_call: TRBV9; cdr3_length: 14; j_call: TRBJ2-1; cdr3_aa: CASSANTGGIEQFF; cdr3_nt: TGTGCCAGCAGCGCTAATACAGGGGGCATTGAGCAGTTCTTC
d_call: TRBD2; clone_size: .; v_call: TRBV5-8; cdr3_length: 19; j_call: TRBJ2-2; cdr3_aa: CATKPPRWGGGTNTGELFF; cdr3_nt: TGTGCCACCAAACCCCCAAGGTGGGGGGGAGGCACGAACACCGGGGAGCTGTTTTTT
d_call: .; clone_size: .; v_call: TRBV30; cdr3_length: 16; j_call: TRBJ1-1; cdr3_aa: CAWSSWGGPMNTEAFF; cdr3_nt: TGTGCCTGGAGTTCCTGGGGGGGACCCATGAACACTGAAGCTTTCTTT
d_call: .; clone_size: .; v_call: TRBV4-3; cdr3_length: 17; j_call: TRBJ2-2; cdr3_aa: CASSQAVDSGNTGELFF; cdr3_nt: TGCGCCAGCAGCCAAGCGGTTGACTCTGGTAACACCGGGGAGCTGTTTTTT
d_call: .; clone_size: .; v_call: TRBV3-1/TRBV3-2; cdr3_length: 15; j_call: TRBJ2-3; cdr3_aa: CASSQDRGGTDTQYF; cdr3_nt: TGTGCCAGCAGCCAAGACAGGGGAGGGACAGATACGCAGTATTTT
d_call: .; clone_size: .; v_call: TRBV6-5; cdr3_length: 15; j_call: TRBJ2-7; cdr3_aa: CASSYDPHSGYEQYF; cdr3_nt: TGTGCCAGCAGTTACGATCCCCATTCGGGCTACGAGCAGTACTTC
d_call: .; clone_size: .; v_call: TRBV6-5; cdr3_length: 13; j_call: TRBJ2-7; cdr3_aa: CASTFRESYEQYF; cdr3_nt: TGTGCCAGCACATTTCGGGAATCCTACGAGCAGTACTTC
d_call: TRBD2; clone_size: .; v_call: TRBV6-1; cdr3_length: 17; j_call: TRBJ2-3; cdr3_aa: CASSDAAAGGGTDTQYF; cdr3_nt: TGTGCCAGCAGTGACGCCGCAGCGGGAGGCGGCACAGATACGCAGTATTTT
d_call: .; clone_size: .; v_call: TRBV5-1; cdr3_length: 12; j_call: TRBJ1-1; cdr3_aa: CASSSMNTEAFF; cdr3_nt: TGCGCCAGCAGCTCAATGAACACTGAAGCTTTCTTT
d_call: TRBD1; clone_size: few; v_call: TRBV19; cdr3_length: 16; j_call: TRBJ1-3; cdr3_aa: CASSSPHRGSGNTIYF; cdr3_nt: TGTGCCAGTAGTTCCCCGCACAGGGGGTCTGGAAACACCATATATTTT
d_call: TRBD1; clone_size: .; v_call: TRBV20-1; cdr3_length: 13; j_call: TRBJ2-2; cdr3_aa: CSASDRDTGELFF; cdr3_nt: TGCAGTGCTAGTGACAGGGACACCGGGGAGCTGTTTTTT
d_call: TRBD1; clone_size: .; v_call: TRBV11-3; cdr3_length: 15; j_call: TRBJ1-1; cdr3_aa: CASSLDGRGRTEAFF; cdr3_nt: TGTGCCAGCAGCTTAGACGGCAGGGGGCGGACTGAAGCTTTCTTT